This T cell receptor beta chain stems from a study of T cells after yellow fever vaccination. The germline gives CDR1 MNHEY, CDR2 SVGAGI. After removal of 5 bases from V and 2 bases from J, the junction contained 8 bases not matched to a gene. CDR3 size: 15 residues. TCRdb analysed the 5' RACE reads with MiXCR anew, one entry per CDR3 protein. Seen here are 250,000 or so distinct CDR3 sequences, more than 3.5% observed once, and the top ten hold 15% to 20%. This clonotype was counted at least ten times. Sequenced material: PBMCs, taken 15 days after the yellow fever booster vaccination. The chain recombines TRBV6-5 with TRBJ2-7; 8 bases align to TRBD1. The clonotype was recovered from a man aged 18 to 30 who received the YFV17D yellow fever vaccine. The CDR3 DNA sequence: TGTGCCAGCAGTAGAACCGGGACAGGAGCCTACGAGCAGTACGTC. Encoded protein: CASSRTGTGAYEQYV.